This record covers a single TCR beta chain. The data derive from a study of identifying expanded T cells in peripheral blood. Profiled with immunoSEQ multiplex PCR; TCRdb holds only in-frame clones, not every one. The sample lists some 99,000 clones, 88% occurring once. Healthy donors had no documented immune events, such as infections, while sampled. This TCR came from a person aged 18 to 75 in good health. The sample consisted of blood.

The CDR3 loop reads CASSIRTGREKLFF. Written as DNA, the CDR3 is TGTGCCAGTAGTATAAGGACAGGGCGTGAAAAACTGTTTTTT. The chain recombines TRBV19 with TRBJ1-4; TRBD1 agrees at 8 bases. Germline V gene lookup returns CDR1 LNHDA and CDR2 SQIVND (reference sequence). The CDR3 is 14 amino acids. V shed 2 bases, J shed 7 bases, and the junction held 3 bases outside the gene matches.